These 28 T cell receptor beta chains came from one sample sequenced in a study of post-analysis software for immune sequencing data. Study observations and caveats: About 5 TRBV segments appeared more often in patients than in controls, and TRBV5-6, TRBV5-1 and TRBV20-1 were among these.

Tagging with unique molecular identifiers was a feature of the TCR beta cDNA libraries. One entry per CDR3 protein results from TCRdb running MiXCR on the PCR reads. The table lists fewer than 600,000 distinct CDR3 sequences, nearly 45% of them singletons. Antigens for these TCRs are unknown. The material sequenced was blood. The source of these receptors is a girl aged 10 to 17 with multiple sclerosis.

This clonotype was detected only a few times. The chain employs TRBV7-2 and TRBJ2-7, with D unresolved. V shed 5 bases and J shed 6 bases, with 11 bases lying between them. CDR1 is SGHTA and CDR2 is FQGNSA in the germline V gene. CDR3 length equals 12 residues. CDR3 sequence reads: CASSPELGEQYF. CDR3 nucleotides: TGTGCCAGCAGCCCTGAGTTGGGCGAGCAGTACTTC.

V gene TRBV28 combines with J gene TRBJ2-3; no firm D call. The CDR3 loop spans 15 amino acids. Trimming removed 3 bases from V and 0 bases from J, with 10 bases in between. In germline, CDR1 is MDHEN, CDR2 SYDVKM. CDR3 sequence: CASSFVTLSTDTQYF. The CDR3 DNA follows: TGTGCCAGCAGTTTTGTGACACTTAGCACAGATACGCAGTATTTT.

The chain joins TRBV4-2 to TRBJ2-1; D ambiguous. Germline assignment: CDR1 LGHNA and CDR2 YNFKEQ. This CDR3 is 15 amino acids long. Trimming took 2 bases from V and 5 from J, leaving 13 bases between them. Here the CDR3 DNA reads TGTGCCAGCAGCCAAACCGCGGCCGCTAACAATGAGCAGTTCTTC. Its protein product is CASSQTAAANNEQFF.

V and J are TRBV28 and TRBJ1-2; D gene unclear. Trimming took 1 base from V and 8 from J, leaving 11 bases between them. The V gene's germline CDR1 is MDHEN and CDR2 SYDVKM. This CDR3 is 13 amino acids long. CDR3 sequence: CASSLLNTEGYTF. CDR3 sequence (DNA): TGTGCCAGCAGTTTATTGAATACAGAGGGCTACACCTTC.

The V and J genes are TRBV29-1 and TRBJ2-3; possibly TRBD2 for D (5 bases). Germline V lookup: CDR1 SQVTM, CDR2 ANQGSEA. CDR3 length: 13 residues. V was cut by 4 bases and J by 2 bases, with 10 bases left in between. As DNA, the CDR3 is TGCAGCGTTGGGCGGGCCCTCACAGATACGCAGTATTTT. This translates into CSVGRALTDTQYF.

This clonotype was seen more than once but under ten times. The gene calls are TRBV12-3 or TRBV12-4 and TRBJ2-7; 11 bases align to TRBD1. The V and J ends lost 7 bases and 2 bases, in that order; junction bases with no gene match: 16. The CDR3 runs 18 residues. The CDR3 reads CASTLGQGAGSSPYEQYF. The DNA of the CDR3 is TGTGCCAGCACCCTAGGACAGGGGGCAGGAAGCAGCCCCTACGAGCAGTACTTC.

The genes are TRBV12-3 or TRBV12-4 and TRBJ2-4; 7 nucleotides match TRBD2. The trim removed 3 bases at V and 0 bases at J, leaving 17 bases unmatched. The CDR3 has 20 residues. CDR3 bases: TGTGCCAGCAGTTTCCTCGGATCCGGTCGGGGGGACGGAGCCAAAAACATTCAGTACTTC. Translating it yields CASSFLGSGRGDGAKNIQYF.

This clonotype came up a few times. The genes are TRBV20-1 and TRBJ2-7, with 8 bases matching TRBD1. This CDR3 has 13 residues. Germline-derived CDR1 and CDR2 are DFQATT and SNEGSKA (reference sequence). J was trimmed by 5 bases and V by 4 bases; bases with no gene match: 7. CDR3 amino acids: CSANHRTGNEQYF. CDR3 DNA: TGCAGTGCTAACCACCGGACAGGGAACGAGCAGTACTTC.

This chain's CDR3 is CASSLVSGEGYTF. CDR3 nucleotides: TGTGCCAGCAGCTTGGTATCAGGGGAGGGCTACACCTTC. The chain carries TRBV5-5 and TRBJ1-2, with TRBD1 as a possible D gene (6 bases). CDR3 length: 13 residues. Trimming left V 0 bases short and J 8 bases short, with 11 bases between. CDR1 is SGHKS and CDR2 is YYEKEE in the germline V gene (reference sequence).

The chain couples TRBV29-1 to TRBJ1-1, with D hard to call. V was trimmed by 2 bases and J by 2 bases, leaving 6 bases between them. Germline V gene sequence: CDR1 SQVTM, CDR2 ANQGSEA. This CDR3 contains 12 residues. The CDR3 region is CSVEQLNTEAFF. In nucleotides, the CDR3 is TGCAGCGTTGAACAGTTAAACACTGAAGCTTTCTTT.

The table lists this clonotype with many counts. As DNA, the CDR3 is TGCGCCAGCAGCTCCGCGGGAACTAGCACAGATACGCAGTATTTT. Residues: CASSSAGTSTDTQYF. The chain has TRBV5-1 and TRBJ2-3, with D perhaps matching TRBD2 (6 bases). Trimming stripped 3 bases from V and 0 bases from J, with 11 bases between. Germline V gives CDR1 SGHRS, CDR2 YFSETQ. The CDR3 extends over 15 amino acids.

This clonotype has only a few counts. The CDR3 DNA is TGCAGTGCTAGAGGCGGACAGTACAATCAGCCCCAGCATTTT. Protein sequence: CSARGGQYNQPQHF. This sequence joins TRBV20-1 and TRBJ1-5, with a possible D match to TRBD1 (6 bases). CDR1 and CDR2 (germline): DFQATT, SNEGSKA (reference sequence). Trimming took off 1 base at V and 3 bases at J, with 10 bases between the two ends. CDR3 length: 14 amino acids.

V and J are TRBV5-1 and TRBJ2-5; D ambiguous. The length of the CDR3 is 15 residues. CDR1 and CDR2 (germline): SGHRS, YFSETQ. Trimming removed 0 bases from V and 3 bases from J, with 12 bases in between. CDR3 bases: TGCGCCAGCAGCTTGGCCGGAGATTCCGAAGAGACCCAGTACTTC. Translation gives CASSLAGDSEETQYF. The whole variable domain, filled in from reference TRBV5-1 and TRBJ2-5, reads KAGVTQTPRYLIKTRGQQVTLSCSPISGHRSVSWYQQTPGQGLQFLFEYFSETQRNKGNFPGRFSGRQFSNSRSEMNVSTLELGDSALYLCASSLAGDSEETQYFGPGTRLLVL.

The chain couples TRBV6-5 to TRBJ2-1, with 11 bases that match TRBD2. The V gene's germline CDR1 is MNHEY and CDR2 SVGAGI. The trim removed 2 bases at V and 6 bases at J, leaving 9 bases unmatched. The CDR3 is 17 amino acids. The CDR3 coding sequence is TGTGCCAGCAGTTACGGGACTAGCGGTCCTAGCAGCAATGAGCAGTTCTTC. Its translation: CASSYGTSGPSSNEQFF.

The V and J genes are TRBV28 and TRBJ1-1, with TRBD1 identical over 10 bases. Trimming cost V 6 bases and J 2 bases; bases outside gene matches: 18. The length of the CDR3 is 19 residues. Looked up from germline, CDR1 is MDHEN and CDR2 is SYDVKM. CDR3: CASRRLKPGTGVANTEAFF. The CDR3, as DNA: TGTGCCAGCAGACGTTTGAAACCCGGGACAGGGGTGGCAAACACTGAAGCTTTCTTT.

This clonotype was found a few times. At one of its ends the junction is not consistent with the germline gene, which may arise from a read error. The rearrangement joins TRBV7-9 to TRBJ2-1, with TRBD2 matching 8 bases. This CDR3 comprises 20 residues. Germline CDR1 reads SEHNR; CDR2 reads FQNEAQ (reference sequence). The CDR3 is CANSRNNDYQTSALYNEQFF. DNA for the CDR3: TGTGCCAACAGCCGAAATAACGACTACCAGACTAGCGCACTCTACAATGAGCAGTTCTTC.

This rearrangement joins TRBV5-1 to TRBJ1-1; a weak D match, TRBD1 (6 bases). Germline V gene lookup returns CDR1 SGHRS and CDR2 YFSETQ. V lost 1 base and J lost 0, with 19 bases in between. CDR3 length: 18 amino acids. The CDR3 bases are TGCGCCAGCAGCTTGAACCCTCCAGGGGATGGGTTGAACACTGAAGCTTTCTTT. Residues: CASSLNPPGDGLNTEAFF.

On this clonotype: At one boundary the junction diverges from the germline segment, which might be a read error. The chain combines TRBV10-3 with TRBJ2-5, with 9 bases lining up with TRBD1. The CDR3 contains 15 residues. Per germline, CDR1 ENHRY and CDR2 SYGVKD. The CDR3 region is CAVRTGTGTGETQYF. The CDR3 nucleotides are TGTGCCGTCAGAACCGGGACAGGGACTGGGGAGACCCAGTACTTC.

The V and J genes are TRBV5-1 and TRBJ2-4, with 8 bases that match TRBD2. The J call may not be correct, given that the DNA end is closer to TRBJ2-5. Germline-derived CDR1 and CDR2 are SGHRS and YFSETQ. This CDR3 spans 15 amino acids. CDR3: CASPLVAGTGETQYF. The CDR3 region has the DNA TGCGCCAGCCCACTAGTAGCGGGAACGGGGGAGACCCAGTACTTC.

The chain couples TRBV6-2 or TRBV6-3 to TRBJ1-5, with D possibly TRBD1 on 6 matching bases. The CDR3 has 15 amino acids. The germline V gene encodes CDR1 MNHEY and CDR2 SVGEGT. The V end was cut by 6 bases, the J end by 3 bases, with 15 bases between. This CDR3 is CASRRGTKANQPQHF. The CDR3 region has the DNA TGTGCCAGCAGACGGGGGACAAAAGCCAATCAGCCCCAGCATTTT.

V usage is TRBV7-2 and J usage is TRBJ2-7, with TRBD1 as a possible D gene (6 bases). V lost 2 bases to trimming and J lost 2 bases, with 7 bases between them. There are 13 residues in the CDR3. Germline V gene sequence: CDR1 SGHTA, CDR2 FQGNSA. Here the CDR3 DNA reads TGTGCCAGCAGCTTAAAGGGGGCCTACGAGCAGTACTTC. Translating gives CASSLKGAYEQYF. Combining the CDR3 with reference TRBV7-2 and TRBJ2-7 gives the whole variable domain GAGVSQSPSNKVTEKGKDVELRCDPISGHTALYWYRQSLGQGLEFLIYFQGNSAPDKSGLPSDRFSAERTGGSVSTLTIQRTQQEDSAVYLCASSLKGAYEQYFGPGTRLTVT.

The rearrangement joins TRBV12-3 or TRBV12-4 to TRBJ1-6; D perhaps matches TRBD1 (5 bases). The V gene lost 3 bases and the J gene lost 8 bases, with 14 bases spanning the gap. CDR3 size: 15 residues. CDR3 nucleotides: TGTGCCAGCAGTTTTTCCGGGACTTCCGATTCACCCCTCCACTTT. This sequence encodes CASSFSGTSDSPLHF.

A single count supports this clonotype. The V gene is TRBV7-9, the J gene TRBJ2-5; 8 bases align to TRBD1. CDR3 length: 16 amino acids. Germline V gives CDR1 SEHNR, CDR2 FQNEAQ (reference sequence). Trimming at V came to 5 bases and at J to 0 bases, leaving 8 bases not matched to a gene. CDR3 protein: CASSTQSGGYQETQYF. As DNA, the CDR3 is TGTGCCAGCAGCACCCAGTCAGGGGGCTACCAAGAGACCCAGTACTTC.

The chain is built from TRBV10-3 and TRBJ2-3; unclear D gene. With 0 bases removed from V and 4 bases from J, the gap between germline ends came to 26 bases. CDR3 length: 20 amino acids. Germline assignment: CDR1 ENHRY and CDR2 SYGVKD. The CDR3 loop reads CAISESSLPEPSEAADTQYF. CDR3 DNA: TGTGCCATCAGTGAGTCTAGCCTTCCGGAACCCTCCGAGGCGGCAGATACGCAGTATTTT.

The chain is built from TRBV7-9 and TRBJ2-1; the D gene is possibly TRBD1 (5 bases). The CDR3 loop spans 19 amino acids. CDR1 is SEHNR, CDR2 FQNEAQ, per germline (reference sequence). V lost 5 bases and J lost 4, with 27 bases in between. CDR3 region: CASSPHIDRSIRPYNEQFF. The DNA for the CDR3 is TGTGCCAGCAGCCCCCACATAGACAGAAGCATCCGTCCATACAATGAGCAGTTCTTC. The complete variable domain, with remaining parts taken from reference TRBV7-9 and TRBJ2-1, reads DTGVSQNPRHKITKRGQNVTFRCDPISEHNRLYWYRQTLGQGPEFLTYFQNEAQLEKSRLLSDRFSAERPKGSFSTLEIQRTEQGDSAMYLCASSPHIDRSIRPYNEQFFGPGTRLTVL.

Here the CDR3 DNA reads TGCAGTGCAGTAGTACTAGATAGGACAGATACGCAGTATTTT. The encoded protein is CSAVVLDRTDTQYF. J is TRBJ2-3 and V is TRBV20-1; TRBD2 might be the D (5 bases). From germline, CDR1 is DFQATT and CDR2 SNEGSKA (reference sequence). The V end was cut by 6 bases, the J end by 3 bases, with 16 bases between. The CDR3 spans 14 residues.

The CDR3 region is CASSGGWVEGDTQYF. The CDR3 coding sequence is TGTGCCAGCAGTGGGGGATGGGTCGAGGGAGATACGCAGTATTTT. The V call is TRBV25-1, the J call TRBJ2-3; weak D call: TRBD2 (5 bases). Per the germline V gene, CDR1 is MGHDK and CDR2 is SYGVNS. The CDR3 is 15 residues long. The V end lost 4 bases, the J end lost 5 bases, and 16 bases lay between the germline ends.

The table lists this clonotype with a few counts. The V gene is TRBV7-9, the J gene TRBJ2-4; 10 nucleotides agree with TRBD1. V shed 4 bases, J shed 13 bases, and the junction held 10 bases outside the gene matches. Germline V lookup: CDR1 SEHNR, CDR2 FQNEAQ (reference sequence). CDR3 length: 14 amino acids. CDR3: CASSSLEDRGRQYF. The CDR3 bases are TGTGCCAGCAGCTCACTAGAAGACAGGGGGCGGCAGTACTTC.